This T cell receptor (beta chain) was identified in a study of blood T cell repertoires in COVID-19. On the study more broadly: Donors in the United States, Italy and Spain gave samples during acute or convalescent COVID-19. Sample material is recorded as cDNA or gDNA derived from T cells, B-cell-depleted T cells, or PBMCs.

The V gene end was trimmed by 0 bases and the J gene end by 5 bases; junction bases not matched to a gene: 3. This CDR3 has 14 amino acids. The germline V gene has CDR1 SGHDN and CDR2 FVKESK. Data came from immunoSEQ multiplex PCR; TCRdb stores just in-frame clones and leaves some out. The table has some 94,000 clones, roughly 89% seen once. The receptor's source is a human donor in a cohort sampled during active COVID-19. The rearrangement uses TRBV14 and TRBJ2-5; 7 bases match TRBD2. Sequences were obtained from peripheral blood. CDR3 sequence (DNA): TGTGCCAGCAGCCAAGAACGGGGGGTGGAGACCCAGTACTTC. Translation gives CASSQERGVETQYF.